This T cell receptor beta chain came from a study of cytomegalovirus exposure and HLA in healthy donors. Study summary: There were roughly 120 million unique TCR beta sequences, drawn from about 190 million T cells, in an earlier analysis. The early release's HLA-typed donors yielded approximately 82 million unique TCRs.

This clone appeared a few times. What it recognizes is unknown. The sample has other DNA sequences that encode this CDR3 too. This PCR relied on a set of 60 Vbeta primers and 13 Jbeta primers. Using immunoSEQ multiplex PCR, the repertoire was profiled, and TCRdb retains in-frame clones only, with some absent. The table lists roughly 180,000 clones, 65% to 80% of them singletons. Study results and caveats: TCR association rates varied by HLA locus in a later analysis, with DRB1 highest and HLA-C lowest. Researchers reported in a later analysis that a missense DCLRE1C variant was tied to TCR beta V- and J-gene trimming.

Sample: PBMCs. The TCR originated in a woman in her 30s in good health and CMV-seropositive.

CDR3 region: CASSPDSSYEQYF. The CDR3 region has the DNA TGTGCCAGCTCACCAGACAGTTCCTACGAGCAGTACTTC. This chain links TRBV18 with TRBJ2-7; the D gene is possibly TRBD1 (5 bases). CDR3 length equals 13 residues. Trimming shortened V by 2 bases and J by 1 base, and 6 bases separated the two germline ends. CDR1 is KGHSH and CDR2 is LQKENI in the germline V gene.